This T cell receptor (beta chain) is from a study of cytomegalovirus exposure and HLA in healthy donors. J gave up 0 bases and V 0 bases, and 12 bases lay outside the gene matches. There are 20 residues in the CDR3. Germline values: CDR1 LGHNA, CDR2 YNFKEQ. Healthy bone marrow donors made up the donor group. Amplification used 60 Vbeta primers and 13 Jbeta primers. Profiling relied on immunoSEQ multiplex PCR, and the TCRdb table lists in-frame clones only, not all of them. Of 76,000 or so clones in the sample, approximately 80% were seen once. The sequenced material came from PBMCs. The sequence was obtained from a woman in her thirties or forties in good health and CMV-seropositive. The chain links TRBV4-2 to TRBJ2-7; 12 positions match TRBD1. CDR3 loop: CASSQDGGDRGLFYSYEQYF. The CDR3 DNA sequence: TGTGCCAGCAGCCAAGATGGGGGGGACAGGGGGCTGTTTTACTCCTACGAGCAGTACTTC.